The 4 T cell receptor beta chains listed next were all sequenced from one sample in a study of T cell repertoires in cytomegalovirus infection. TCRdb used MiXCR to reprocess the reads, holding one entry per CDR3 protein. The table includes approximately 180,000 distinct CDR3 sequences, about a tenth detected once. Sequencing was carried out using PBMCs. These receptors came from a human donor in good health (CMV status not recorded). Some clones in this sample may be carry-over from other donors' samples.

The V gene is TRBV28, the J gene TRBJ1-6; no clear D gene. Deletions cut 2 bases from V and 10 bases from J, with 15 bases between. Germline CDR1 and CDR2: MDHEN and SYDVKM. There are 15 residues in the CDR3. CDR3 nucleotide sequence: TGTGCCAGCAGTTTACCCGGGTCAATTGGGTCACCCCTCCACTTT. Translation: CASSLPGSIGSPLHF.

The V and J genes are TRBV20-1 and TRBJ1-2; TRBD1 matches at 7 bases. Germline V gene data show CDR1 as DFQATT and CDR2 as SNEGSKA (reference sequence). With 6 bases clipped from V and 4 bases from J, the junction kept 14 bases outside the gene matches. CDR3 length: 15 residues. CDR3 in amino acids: CSAKKEDRPPYGYTF. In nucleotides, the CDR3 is TGCAGTGCCAAAAAGGAGGACAGGCCCCCCTATGGCTACACCTTC.

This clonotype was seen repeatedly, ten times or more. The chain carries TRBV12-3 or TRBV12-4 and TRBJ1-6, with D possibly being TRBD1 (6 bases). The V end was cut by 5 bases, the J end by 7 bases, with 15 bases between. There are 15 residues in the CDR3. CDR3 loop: CASSRDTGWNSPLHF. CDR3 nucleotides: TGTGCCAGCAGTCGCGACACAGGGTGGAATTCACCCCTCCACTTT.

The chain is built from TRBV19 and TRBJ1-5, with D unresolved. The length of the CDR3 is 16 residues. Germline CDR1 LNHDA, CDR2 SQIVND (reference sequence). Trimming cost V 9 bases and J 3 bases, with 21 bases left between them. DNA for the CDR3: TGTGCCAGCCAGCGGGGAAGCGGCGCGGTCAATCAGCCCCAGCATTTT. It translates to CASQRGSGAVNQPQHF.